This T cell receptor (beta chain) was identified in a study of T cell responses to AZD1222 COVID-19 vaccine. Regarding the study as a whole: The study identified only a handful of AZD1222 recipients as seropositive at baseline. When two AZD1222 doses had been given, Spike-specific TCR breadth and depth rose. Most donors were white British and more were female, and clonal diversity was possibly underestimated.

Germline CDR1 MNHNS, CDR2 SASEGT. The V gene lost 1 base and the J gene lost 3 bases, with 7 bases spanning the gap. This CDR3 has 14 amino acids. On this clone itself: What it recognizes is unknown.

Clones were read by immunoSEQ multiplex PCR, and TCRdb kept only the in-frame ones, dropping some. The profile shows 150,000 to 200,000 clones, just over 90% of them singletons. The material sequenced was peripheral blood, taken 28 days after the second AZD1222 dose. The chain is built from TRBV6-1 and TRBJ1-5; the D is unclear. This clonotype was sampled from an adult who received the AZD1222 COVID-19 vaccine. The DNA for the CDR3 is TGTGCCAGCAGTGAAGGCTACTTCAATCAGCCCCAGCATTTT. This sequence encodes CASSEGYFNQPQHF.